This is a list of T cell receptor beta chains from one sample in a study of early stage breast cancer tumors. Here immunoSEQ multiplex PCR was the method, and the copy in TCRdb shows in-frame clones only, minus some. This table holds approximately 11,000 clones, approximately 78% found once. Input material: breast tumor tissue. The receptors shown here come from a person in their 40s with breast cancer. The CDR3 runs from the conserved cysteine through the conserved F or W. A D gene is named only where the DNA matches it firmly. Part of the rows lack a size; the others show once, few, many or a class for expanded clones.

D	J	length	V	size	CDR3	DNA
TRBD1	TRBJ1-2	16	TRBV7-9	-	CASSLAQGVVIYGYTF	TGTGCCAGCAGCTTGGCTCAGGGGGTCGTAATCTATGGCTACACCTTC
-	TRBJ2-7	13	TRBV7-2	-	CASSFHLVYEQYF	TGTGCCAGCAGCTTTCATCTGGTATACGAGCAGTACTTC
TRBD1	TRBJ2-3	14	TRBV2	few	CASSVQGASDTQYF	TGTGCCAGCAGTGTCCAGGGGGCATCAGATACGCAGTATTTT
-	TRBJ2-7	11	TRBV20-1	few	CSATTGNEQYF	TGCAGTGCCACTACAGGGAACGAGCAGTACTTC
-	TRBJ2-2	16	TRBV7-7	-	CASSEGGVHPHGELFF	TGTGCTAGCAGCGAGGGGGGAGTCCACCCCCACGGGGAGCTGTTTTTT
-	TRBJ2-7	15	TRBV10-3	once	CAISEVSEASGEQYF	TGTGCCATCAGTGAGGTTAGCGAGGCATCGGGGGAGCAGTACTTC
-	TRBJ2-7	14	TRBV27	-	CASSLSSYPYEQYF	TGTGCCAGCAGTTTATCCAGTTATCCCTACGAGCAGTACTTC
-	TRBJ2-5	16	TRBV2	-	CASSPLGRARGETQYF	TGTGCCAGCAGCCCTCTGGGACGAGCGAGGGGAGAGACCCAGTACTTC
TRBD1	TRBJ2-1	14	TRBV5-4	-	CASSLDRDSNEQFF	TGTGCCAGCAGCTTGGACCGGGACAGCAATGAGCAGTTCTTC
TRBD1	TRBJ2-7	16	TRBV19	-	CASSIKSGTGAYEQYF	TGTGCCAGTAGTATTAAATCCGGGACAGGGGCCTACGAGCAGTACTTC
TRBD2	TRBJ2-7	17	TRBV5-4	-	CASSLASGRALGGEQYF	TGTGCCAGCAGCTTGGCTAGCGGGAGGGCCCTCGGAGGCGAGCAGTACTTC
-	TRBJ1-4	15	TRBV6-5	-	CASSYLNTPQEKLFF	TGTGCCAGCAGTTACTTGAACACTCCCCAGGAAAAACTGTTTTTT
TRBD2	TRBJ2-1	18	TRBV7-6	-	CASSLPSPGLAGNDEQFF	TGTGCCAGCAGCTTACCATCTCCGGGACTAGCGGGTAACGATGAGCAGTTCTTC
-	TRBJ1-2	14	TRBV30	-	CAWSAGTATFSYTF	TGTGCCTGGAGCGCCGGGACGGCGACTTTCAGCTACACCTTC
TRBD2	TRBJ2-1	15	TRBV19	-	CASNIAGGRDNEQFF	TGTGCCAGTAACATAGCGGGAGGGAGGGACAATGAGCAGTTCTTC
-	TRBJ1-2	11	TRBV6-5	-	CASSSNYGYTF	TGTGCCAGCAGTAGCAACTATGGCTACACCTTC
TRBD1	TRBJ2-7	17	TRBV7-8	-	CASNANRRDRGLGEQYF	TGTGCCAGCAACGCGAACCGCCGGGACAGGGGGCTGGGCGAGCAGTACTTC
-	TRBJ1-5	14	TRBV13	-	CASSLGYSNQPQHF	TGTGCCAGCAGCTTAGGCTATAGCAATCAGCCCCAGCATTTT
-	TRBJ1-1	14	TRBV5-1	-	CASSWGGGNTEAFF	TGCGCCAGCAGCTGGGGTGGGGGGAACACTGAAGCTTTCTTT
-	TRBJ2-7	14	TRBV11-2	medium-sized	CASSLGAGSGEQYF	TGTGCCAGCAGCTTAGGGGCTGGGAGCGGCGAGCAGTACTTC
-	TRBJ1-1	15	TRBV7-9	-	CASRNKQGSFTEAFF	TGTGCCAGCAGGAATAAGCAGGGAAGTTTCACTGAAGCTTTCTTT
TRBD2	TRBJ2-3	16	TRBV5-6	-	CASSSRLAGVWDTQYF	TGTGCCAGCAGCTCACGACTAGCGGGAGTATGGGATACGCAGTATTTT
TRBD2	TRBJ2-3	16	TRBV19	-	CASSIGLAGGTDTQYF	TGTGCCAGTAGTATAGGACTAGCGGGAGGCACAGATACGCAGTATTTT
-	TRBJ2-3	15	TRBV7-3	-	CASSLTIATTDTQYF	TGTGCCAGCAGCTTAACAATAGCGACCACAGATACGCAGTATTTT
-	TRBJ2-3	16	TRBV13	-	CASSLRTPVGTDTQYF	TGTGCCAGCAGCCTTAGGACACCCGTAGGCACAGATACGCAGTATTTT
-	TRBJ2-2	12	TRBV11-2	-	CASSVGTGELFF	TGTGCCAGCAGCGTAGGCACCGGGGAGCTGTTTTTT
-	TRBJ1-1	13	TRBV5-5	-	CASSLGGDGSAFF	TGTGCCAGCAGCTTGGGGGGGGATGGTTCGGCTTTCTTT
-	TRBJ2-5	11	TRBV20-1	-	CSATESETQYF	TGCAGTGCTACAGAGTCGGAGACCCAGTACTTC
-	TRBJ1-1	15	TRBV18	-	CASSSGGRGSTEAFF	TGTGCCAGCTCCTCCGGAGGCCGGGGTAGCACTGAAGCTTTCTTT
-	TRBJ2-7	12	TRBV27	-	CASSLRSYEQYF	TGTGCCAGCAGTTTACGCTCCTACGAGCAGTACTTC
-	TRBJ2-2	16	TRBV15	-	CATSRERTVNTGELFF	TGTGCCACCAGCAGAGAACGGACAGTAAACACCGGGGAGCTGTTTTTT
-	TRBJ1-5	13	TRBV6-6	-	CASSSSGDQPQHF	TGTGCCAGCAGTTCTTCCGGGGATCAGCCCCAGCATTTT
-	TRBJ1-2	13	TRBV28	-	CASRTQGKYGYTF	TGTGCCAGCAGGACTCAGGGGAAATATGGCTACACCTTC
TRBD1	TRBJ1-2	14	TRBV15	once	CATSGGQSYYGYTF	TGTGCCACCAGCGGGGGACAGTCTTACTATGGCTACACCTTC
TRBD1	TRBJ1-2	12	TRBV4-1	once	CASRRQGYGYTF	TGCGCCAGCAGACGACAGGGGTACGGCTACACCTTC
TRBD1	TRBJ1-4	19	TRBV9	-	CASSVGGDRFELTNEKLFF	TGTGCCAGCAGCGTAGGGGGGGACAGGTTTGAATTAACTAATGAAAAACTGTTTTTT
-	TRBJ2-7	12	TRBV11-3	-	CASSATRGEQYF	TGTGCCAGCAGCGCGACGAGAGGGGAGCAGTACTTC
TRBD2	TRBJ2-5	16	TRBV19	-	CASSSPGLAGRETQYF	TGTGCCAGTAGTAGCCCGGGACTAGCGGGAAGAGAGACCCAGTACTTC
-	TRBJ2-7	14	TRBV19	few	CASSIGQGLPEQYF	TGTGCCAGTAGTATAGGACAGGGACTACCAGAGCAGTACTTC
TRBD2	TRBJ2-7	15	TRBV18	-	CASFSSGSQGDEQYF	TGTGCCAGCTTTAGTAGCGGGAGCCAAGGGGACGAGCAGTACTTC
-	TRBJ1-5	15	TRBV7-8	-	CASTVQGNSNQPQHF	TGTGCCAGCACCGTACAGGGAAATAGCAATCAGCCCCAGCATTTT
-	TRBJ1-1	14	TRBV30	few	CAWSRSMGGTEAFF	TGTGCCTGGAGTAGGTCGATGGGGGGCACTGAAGCTTTCTTT
TRBD1	TRBJ1-1	13	TRBV6-5	-	CASSDRSNTEAFF	TGTGCCAGTTCGGACAGGTCGAACACTGAAGCTTTCTTT
-	TRBJ2-3	14	TRBV19	-	CASSSTGSTDTQYF	TGTGCCAGTAGTTCGACAGGCAGCACAGATACGCAGTATTTT
-	TRBJ1-1	13	TRBV5-4	-	CASSFQTDDEAFF	TGTGCCAGCAGCTTCCAGACAGACGATGAAGCTTTCTTT
-	TRBJ2-1	15	TRBV19	-	CASRFGGAPSNEQFF	TGTGCCAGTAGATTCGGGGGAGCCCCTAGCAATGAGCAGTTCTTC
-	TRBJ1-5	14	TRBV4-2	-	CASSLGYSNQPQHF	TGTGCCAGCAGCTTAGGCTATAGCAATCAGCCCCAGCATTTT
TRBD1	TRBJ2-7	14	TRBV6-5	-	CASSSDRNSYEQYF	TGTGCCAGCAGTTCGGACAGGAACTCCTACGAGCAGTACTTC
-	TRBJ2-1	17	TRBV6-1	-	CASSEARPGNSYNEQFF	TGTGCCAGCAGTGAAGCCCGTCCGGGGAACTCCTACAATGAGCAGTTCTTC
TRBD2	TRBJ2-3	16	TRBV6-1	-	CASSEVLAGVRDTQYF	TGTGCCAGCAGTGAAGTCTTAGCGGGAGTCCGCGATACGCAGTATTTT
-	TRBJ1-2	14	TRBV7-2	-	CASSLERTDYGYTF	TGTGCCAGCAGCTTAGAGAGGACAGACTATGGCTACACCTTC
TRBD2	TRBJ2-1	15	TRBV5-1	-	CASSLMASGHNEQFF	TGCGCCAGCAGCTTGATGGCTAGCGGGCACAATGAGCAGTTCTTC
-	TRBJ1-1	14	TRBV5-5	-	CASSLVGENTEAFF	TGTGCCAGCAGCTTGGTAGGAGAGAACACTGAAGCTTTCTTT
-	TRBJ2-5	14	TRBV10-3	-	CAISSSVQVETQYF	TGTGCCATCAGTAGTAGCGTACAGGTCGAGACCCAGTACTTC
TRBD1	TRBJ1-2	17	TRBV6-4	-	CASSGFGTGQAQRNYTF	TGTGCCAGCAGTGGATTCGGGACAGGACAGGCCCAGAGGAACTACACCTTC
TRBD1	TRBJ2-2	17	TRBV19	-	CASSNVRGRGDTGELFF	TGTGCCAGTAGTAACGTCAGGGGGCGAGGGGACACCGGGGAGCTGTTTTTT
-	TRBJ2-7	15	TRBV4-1	-	CASSQEISLGAEQYF	TGCGCCAGCAGCCAAGAAATTAGCCTAGGGGCGGAGCAGTACTTC
-	TRBJ2-5	11	TRBV7-2	few	CASSQQETQYF	TGTGCCAGCAGCCAACAAGAGACCCAGTACTTC
-	TRBJ1-5	12	TRBV10-3	-	CAISAREQPQHF	TGTGCCATCAGTGCTCGGGAGCAGCCCCAGCATTTT